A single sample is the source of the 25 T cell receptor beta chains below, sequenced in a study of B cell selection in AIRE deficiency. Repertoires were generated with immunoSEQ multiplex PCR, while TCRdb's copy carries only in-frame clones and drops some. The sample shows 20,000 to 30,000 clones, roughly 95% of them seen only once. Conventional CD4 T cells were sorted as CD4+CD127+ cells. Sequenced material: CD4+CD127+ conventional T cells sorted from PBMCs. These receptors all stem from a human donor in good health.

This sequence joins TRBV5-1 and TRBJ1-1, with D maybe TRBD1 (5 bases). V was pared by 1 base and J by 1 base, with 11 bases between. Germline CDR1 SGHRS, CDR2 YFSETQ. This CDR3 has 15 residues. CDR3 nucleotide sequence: TGCGCCAGCAGCTTGATCGGGACGGCGAACACTGAAGCTTTCTTT. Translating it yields CASSLIGTANTEAFF.

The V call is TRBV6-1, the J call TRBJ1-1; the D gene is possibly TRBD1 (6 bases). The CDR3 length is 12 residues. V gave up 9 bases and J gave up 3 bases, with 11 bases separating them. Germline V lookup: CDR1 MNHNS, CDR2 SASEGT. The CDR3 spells CARAGVYTEAFF. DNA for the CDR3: TGTGCCAGAGCAGGGGTTTACACTGAAGCTTTCTTT.

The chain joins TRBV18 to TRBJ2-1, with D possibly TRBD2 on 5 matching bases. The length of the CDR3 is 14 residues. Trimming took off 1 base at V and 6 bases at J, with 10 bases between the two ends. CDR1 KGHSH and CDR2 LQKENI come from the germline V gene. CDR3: CASSPLTTRNEQFF. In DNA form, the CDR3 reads TGTGCCAGCTCACCACTGACTACCCGCAATGAGCAGTTCTTC.

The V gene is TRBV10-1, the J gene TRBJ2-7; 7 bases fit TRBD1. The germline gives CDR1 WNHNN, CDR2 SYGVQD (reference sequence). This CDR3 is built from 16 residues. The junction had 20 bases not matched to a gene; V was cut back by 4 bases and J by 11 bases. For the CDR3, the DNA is TGCGCCAGCAGTGTTATGCCCCGGGACAGTGTTATCGCGGAGTACTTC. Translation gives CASSVMPRDSVIAEYF.

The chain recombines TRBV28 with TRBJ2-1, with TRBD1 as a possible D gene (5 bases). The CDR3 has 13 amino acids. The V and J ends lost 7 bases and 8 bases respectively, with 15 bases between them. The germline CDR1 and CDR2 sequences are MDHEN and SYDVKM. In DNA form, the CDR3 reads TGTGCCAGCACCCCCCCCGCCAGGGATGAGCAGTTCTTC. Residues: CASTPPARDEQFF.

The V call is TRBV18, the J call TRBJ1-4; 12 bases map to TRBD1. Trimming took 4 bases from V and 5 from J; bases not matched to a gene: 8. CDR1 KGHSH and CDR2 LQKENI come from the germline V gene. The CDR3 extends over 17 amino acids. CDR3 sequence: CASSQGTGGAGNEKLFF. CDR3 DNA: TGTGCCAGCTCACAGGGGACAGGGGGCGCCGGGAATGAAAAACTGTTTTTT. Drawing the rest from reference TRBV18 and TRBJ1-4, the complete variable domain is NAGVMQNPRHLVRRRGQEARLRCSPMKGHSHVYWYRQLPEEGLKFMVYLQKENIIDESGMPKERFSAEFPKEGPSILRIQQVVRGDSAAYFCASSQGTGGAGNEKLFFGSGTQLSVL.

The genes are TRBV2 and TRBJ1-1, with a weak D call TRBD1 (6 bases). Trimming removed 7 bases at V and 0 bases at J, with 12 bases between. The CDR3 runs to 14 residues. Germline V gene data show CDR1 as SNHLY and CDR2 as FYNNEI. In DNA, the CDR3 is TGTGCCAGCACCAGGCAGGGGATGAACACTGAAGCTTTCTTT. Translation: CASTRQGMNTEAFF.

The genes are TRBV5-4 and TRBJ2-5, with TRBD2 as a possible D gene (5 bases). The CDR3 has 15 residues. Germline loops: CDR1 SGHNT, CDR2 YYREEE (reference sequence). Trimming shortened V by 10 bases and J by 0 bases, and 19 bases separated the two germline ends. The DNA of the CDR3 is TGTGCCGCTGGTGAAAGCGGAGCGGACCAAGAGACCCAGTACTTC. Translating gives CAAGESGADQETQYF.

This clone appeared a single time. CDR3 residues: CASSLYRRPSPDEQFF. CDR3 DNA sequence: TGTGCCAGCAGCTTGTACAGACGCCCATCCCCGGATGAGCAGTTCTTC. The chain couples TRBV5-6 to TRBJ2-1; D call uncertain. V lost 1 base and J 8 bases, leaving 19 bases between the germline ends. Germline V gene lookup returns CDR1 SGHDT and CDR2 YYEEEE. The CDR3 extends over 16 amino acids.

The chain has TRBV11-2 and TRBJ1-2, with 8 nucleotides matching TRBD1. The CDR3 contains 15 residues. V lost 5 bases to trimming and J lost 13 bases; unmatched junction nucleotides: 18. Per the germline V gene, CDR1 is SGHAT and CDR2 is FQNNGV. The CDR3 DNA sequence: TGTGCCAGCAGCGCAAGCACCGGGACAGGCGGGTGTTGCACCTTC. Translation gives CASSASTGTGGCCTF.

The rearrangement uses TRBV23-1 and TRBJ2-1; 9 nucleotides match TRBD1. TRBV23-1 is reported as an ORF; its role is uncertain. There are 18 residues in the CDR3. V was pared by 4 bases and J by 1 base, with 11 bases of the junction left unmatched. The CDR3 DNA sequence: TGCGCCAGCAGTCGGGACAGGGAGTTTAGTGGATCCTACAATGAGCAGTTCTTC. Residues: CASSRDREFSGSYNEQFF.

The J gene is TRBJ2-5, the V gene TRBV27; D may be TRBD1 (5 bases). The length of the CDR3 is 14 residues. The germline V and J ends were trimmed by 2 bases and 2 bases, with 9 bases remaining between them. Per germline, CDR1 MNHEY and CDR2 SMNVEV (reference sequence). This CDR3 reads CASSLRGRQETQYF. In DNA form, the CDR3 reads TGTGCCAGCAGTTTAAGGGGTCGGCAAGAGACCCAGTACTTC.

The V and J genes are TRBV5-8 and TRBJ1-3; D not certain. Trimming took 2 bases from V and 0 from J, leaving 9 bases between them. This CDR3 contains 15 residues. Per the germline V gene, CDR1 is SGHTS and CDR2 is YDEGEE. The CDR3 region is CASSLMESSGNTIYF. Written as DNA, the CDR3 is TGTGCCAGCAGCTTAATGGAAAGCTCTGGAAACACCATATATTTT.

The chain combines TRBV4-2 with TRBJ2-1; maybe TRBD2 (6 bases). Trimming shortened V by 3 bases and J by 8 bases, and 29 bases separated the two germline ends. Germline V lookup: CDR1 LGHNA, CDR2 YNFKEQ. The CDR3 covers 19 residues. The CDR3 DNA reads TGTGCCAGCAGCCAGTGGCCTAGCGACCGGGCCCCGGGGGTCGATGAGCAGTTCTTC. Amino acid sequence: CASSQWPSDRAPGVDEQFF.

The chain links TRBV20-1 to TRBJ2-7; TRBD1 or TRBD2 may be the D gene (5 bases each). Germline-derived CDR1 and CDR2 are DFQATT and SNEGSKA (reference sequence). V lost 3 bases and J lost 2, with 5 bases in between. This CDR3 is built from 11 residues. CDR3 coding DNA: TGCAGTGCTAGGGGGGCCTACGAGCAGTACTTC. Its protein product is CSARGAYEQYF.

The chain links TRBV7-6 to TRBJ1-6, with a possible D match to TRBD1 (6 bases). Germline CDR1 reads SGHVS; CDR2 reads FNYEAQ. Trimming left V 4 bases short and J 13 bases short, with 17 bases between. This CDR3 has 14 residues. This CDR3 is CASSSTDRTNPLHF. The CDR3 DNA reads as TGTGCCAGCAGCTCCACGGACAGAACGAATCCCCTCCACTTT.

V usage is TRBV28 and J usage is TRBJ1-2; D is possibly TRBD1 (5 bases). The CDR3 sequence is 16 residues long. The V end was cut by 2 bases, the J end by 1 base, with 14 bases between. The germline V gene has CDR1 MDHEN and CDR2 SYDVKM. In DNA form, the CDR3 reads TGTGCCAGCAGTTTAGGGGGTAGCAGCCTTAACTATGGCTACACCTTC. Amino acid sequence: CASSLGGSSLNYGYTF.

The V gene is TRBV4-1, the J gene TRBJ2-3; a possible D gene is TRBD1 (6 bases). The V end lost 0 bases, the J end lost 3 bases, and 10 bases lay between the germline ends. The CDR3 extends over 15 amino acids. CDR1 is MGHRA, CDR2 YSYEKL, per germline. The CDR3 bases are TGCGCCAGCAGCCAAGATGGTCAGGGGACAGATACGCAGTATTTT. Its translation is CASSQDGQGTDTQYF.

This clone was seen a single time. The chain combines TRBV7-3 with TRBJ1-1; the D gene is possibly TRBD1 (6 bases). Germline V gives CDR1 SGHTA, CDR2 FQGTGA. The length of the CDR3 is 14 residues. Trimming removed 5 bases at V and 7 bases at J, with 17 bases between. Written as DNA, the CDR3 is TGTGCCAGCAGCCCATCCCGGGACACCGGTGAAGCTTTCTTT. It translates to CASSPSRDTGEAFF.

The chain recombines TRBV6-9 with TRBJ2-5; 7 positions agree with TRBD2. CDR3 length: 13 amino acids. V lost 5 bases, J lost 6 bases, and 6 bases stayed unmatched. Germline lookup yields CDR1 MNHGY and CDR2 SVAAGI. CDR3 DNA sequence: TGTGCCAGCAGTCACCCGGGACTAAAGACCCAGTACTTC. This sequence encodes CASSHPGLKTQYF.

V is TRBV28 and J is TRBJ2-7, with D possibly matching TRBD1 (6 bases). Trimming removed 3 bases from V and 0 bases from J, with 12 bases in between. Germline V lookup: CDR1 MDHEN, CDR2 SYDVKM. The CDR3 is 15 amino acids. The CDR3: CASSFLTGSSYEQYF. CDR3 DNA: TGTGCCAGCAGTTTCTTAACAGGGAGCTCCTACGAGCAGTACTTC.

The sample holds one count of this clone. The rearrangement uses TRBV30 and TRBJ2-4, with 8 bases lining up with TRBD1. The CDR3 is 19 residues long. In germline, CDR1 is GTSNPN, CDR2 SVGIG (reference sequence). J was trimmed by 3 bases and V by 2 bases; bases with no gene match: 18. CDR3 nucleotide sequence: TGTGCCTGGAGTCCTTGGCGGGGTGGGACAGGAGGTGTCAAAAACATTCAGTACTTC. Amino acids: CAWSPWRGGTGGVKNIQYF.

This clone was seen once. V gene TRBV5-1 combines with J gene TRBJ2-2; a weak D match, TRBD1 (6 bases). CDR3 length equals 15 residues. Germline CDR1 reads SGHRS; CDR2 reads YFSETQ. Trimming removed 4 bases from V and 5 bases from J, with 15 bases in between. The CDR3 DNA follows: TGCGCCAGCAGCCCTTCGGGACATGGAACCGGGGAGCTGTTTTTT. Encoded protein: CASSPSGHGTGELFF.

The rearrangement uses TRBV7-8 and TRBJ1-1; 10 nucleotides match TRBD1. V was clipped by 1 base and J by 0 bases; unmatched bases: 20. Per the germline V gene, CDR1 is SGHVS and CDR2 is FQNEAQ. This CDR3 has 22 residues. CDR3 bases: TGTGCCAGCAGCTTAGGGGGGCTGGGGACAGGGGTGCGCAAAACAATGAACACTGAAGCTTTCTTT. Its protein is CASSLGGLGTGVRKTMNTEAFF.

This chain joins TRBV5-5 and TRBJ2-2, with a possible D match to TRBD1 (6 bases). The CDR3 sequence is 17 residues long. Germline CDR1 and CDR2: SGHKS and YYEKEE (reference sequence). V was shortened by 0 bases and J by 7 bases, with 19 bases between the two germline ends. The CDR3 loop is CASSLATGTPVGGELFF. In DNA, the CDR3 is TGTGCCAGCAGCTTGGCAACAGGGACCCCCGTGGGCGGGGAGCTGTTTTTT.